The 2 T cell receptor beta chains listed next were all sequenced from one sample in a study of siplizumab effects on memory and regulatory T cells. Method: immunoSEQ multiplex PCR; TCRdb's copy keeps in-frame clones and lacks some. The data contain some 110,000 clones, 90% to 95% of them seen just once; the ten biggest clones take up less than 0.35%. The material sequenced was CD4+ T cells sorted from blood. These receptor sequences come from a human donor in good health.

The chain has TRBV5-4 and TRBJ2-7; the D gene is possibly TRBD2 (6 bases). The CDR3 covers 17 residues. Trimming took 4 bases from V and 5 from J, leaving 25 bases between them. Germline CDR1 and CDR2: SGHNT and YYREEE (reference sequence). The CDR3 is CASSEVGGGVGGNEQYF. CDR3 sequence (DNA): TGTGCCAGCAGCGAGGTGGGTGGAGGGGTAGGAGGCAACGAGCAGTACTTC.

The chain uses TRBV18 and TRBJ2-6, with D possibly matching TRBD1 (6 bases). The CDR3 sequence is 18 residues long. The V end lost 2 bases, the J end lost 4 bases, and 18 bases lay between the germline ends. CDR1 and CDR2 (germline): KGHSH, LQKENI. The CDR3 sequence: CASSPVDSRGEGANVLTF. The CDR3 DNA is TGTGCCAGCTCACCAGTGGACAGCCGTGGGGAGGGGGCCAACGTCCTGACTTTC.